These T cell receptor beta chains were read from a single sample in a study of OX40 agonist ivuxolimab in advanced cancers. Generated by immunoSEQ multiplex PCR, the TCRdb table keeps only in-frame clones and is missing some. The data show about 50,000 clones, 80% to 90% seen once. The sequences come from CD4+ or CD8+ T cells sorted from blood, collected in a trial of the OX40 agonist ivuxolimab. These receptor sequences come from an adult with an advanced solid tumor such as melanoma, head and neck, liver or kidney cancer. The CDR3 runs from the conserved cysteine through the conserved F or W. D genes are given only for firm matches. A row's size may be missing; if present it is once, few, many or a size class.

J gene,clone size,D gene,V gene,CDR3 DNA,CDR3 protein
TRBJ2-3,.,TRBD2,TRBV4-1,TGCGCCAGCAGCCCAAGAGTGGGACTAGAGGCAGATACGCAGTATTTT,CASSPRVGLEADTQYF
TRBJ2-1,.,TRBD2,TRBV10-3,TGTGCCATCAGTGTTGGTACTAGCGGGAGAACACAAAAATACAATGAGCAGTTCTTC,CAISVGTSGRTQKYNEQFF
TRBJ2-7,.,TRBD2,TRBV28,TGTGCCATCGAGACTAGCGGCCCCTCCTACGAGCAGTACTTC,CAIETSGPSYEQYF
TRBJ2-6,.,.,TRBV5-4,TGTGCCAGCAGCATGAACAGCAACTCTGGGGCCAACGTCCTGACTTTC,CASSMNSNSGANVLTF
TRBJ2-6,.,.,TRBV18,TGTGCCAGCTCTGGGAGCCGCTCTGGGGCCAACGTCCTGACTTTC,CASSGSRSGANVLTF
TRBJ1-5,.,.,TRBV29-1,TGCAGCGTTGCAACCGGGGTCAATCAGCCCCAGCATTTT,CSVATGVNQPQHF
TRBJ2-1,once,TRBD2,TRBV7-6,TGTGCCAGCAGCACCTCTAGCGGGAGTAGGTACAATGAGCAGTTCTTC,CASSTSSGSRYNEQFF
TRBJ2-5,.,.,TRBV28,TGTGCCAGCAGTTTACAGGGGACCGGGACCCAGTACTTC,CASSLQGTGTQYF
TRBJ2-7,.,TRBD2,TRBV7-2,TGTGCCAGCAGCCGATTCGGACTAGCGGGATCGTCCTCCCTCTACGAGCAGTACTTC,CASSRFGLAGSSSLYEQYF
TRBJ2-5,.,TRBD2,TRBV7-3,TGTGCCAGCAGCCCTAGCGGGCTCCCCCAAGAGACCCAGTACTTC,CASSPSGLPQETQYF
TRBJ1-3,few,.,TRBV29-1,TGCAGCGTTGAAGTAGGGCGGACTCACTCTGGAAACACCATATATTTT,CSVEVGRTHSGNTIYF
TRBJ2-3,few,.,TRBV7-2,TGTGCCAGCAGCTTCGTCCCCAAGAGCACAGATACGCAGTATTTT,CASSFVPKSTDTQYF
TRBJ2-5,.,.,TRBV5-1,TGCGCCAGCAGCTTGGCGGAATTCGAGACCCAGTACTTC,CASSLAEFETQYF